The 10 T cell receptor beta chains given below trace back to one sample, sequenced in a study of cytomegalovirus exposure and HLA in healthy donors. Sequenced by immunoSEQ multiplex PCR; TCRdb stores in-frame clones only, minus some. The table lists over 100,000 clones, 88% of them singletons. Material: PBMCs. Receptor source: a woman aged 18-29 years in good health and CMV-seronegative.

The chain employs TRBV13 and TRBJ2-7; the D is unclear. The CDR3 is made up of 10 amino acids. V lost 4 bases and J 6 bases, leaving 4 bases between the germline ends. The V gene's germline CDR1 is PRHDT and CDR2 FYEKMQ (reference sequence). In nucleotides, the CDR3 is TGTGCCAGCAGCTCCGGCGAGCAGTACTTC. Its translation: CASSSGEQYF.

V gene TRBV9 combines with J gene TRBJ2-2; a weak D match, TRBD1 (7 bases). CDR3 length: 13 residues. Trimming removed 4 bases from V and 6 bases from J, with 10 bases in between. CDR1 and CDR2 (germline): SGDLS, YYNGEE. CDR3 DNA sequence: TGTGCCAGCAGCCCAGGGGGGCCCGGGGAGCTGTTTTTT. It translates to CASSPGGPGELFF. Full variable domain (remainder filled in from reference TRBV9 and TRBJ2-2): DSGVTQTPKHLITATGQRVTLRCSPRSGDLSVYWYQQSLDQGLQFLIQYYNGEERAKGNILERFSAQQFPDLHSELNLSSLELGDSALYFCASSPGGPGELFFGEGSRLTVL.

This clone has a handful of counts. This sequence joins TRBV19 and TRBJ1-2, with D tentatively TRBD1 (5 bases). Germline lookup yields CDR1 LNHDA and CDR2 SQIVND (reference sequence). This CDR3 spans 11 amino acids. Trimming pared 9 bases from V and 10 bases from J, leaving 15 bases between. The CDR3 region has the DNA TGTGCCAGCAACCGGGGGTTTGACTACACCTTC. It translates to CASNRGFDYTF.

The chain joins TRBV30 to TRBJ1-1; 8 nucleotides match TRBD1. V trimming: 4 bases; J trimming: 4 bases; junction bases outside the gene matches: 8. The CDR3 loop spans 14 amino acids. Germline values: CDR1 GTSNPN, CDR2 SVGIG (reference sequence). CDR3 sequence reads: CAWNPGQGGTEAFF. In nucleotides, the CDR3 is TGTGCCTGGAACCCAGGACAGGGAGGCACTGAAGCTTTCTTT.

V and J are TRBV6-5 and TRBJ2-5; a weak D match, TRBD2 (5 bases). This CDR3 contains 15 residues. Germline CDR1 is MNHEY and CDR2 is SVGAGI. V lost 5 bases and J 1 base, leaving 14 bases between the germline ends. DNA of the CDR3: TGTGCCAGCAGTAGAGGGTTTGTATCCCAAGAGACCCAGTACTTC. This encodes CASSRGFVSQETQYF.

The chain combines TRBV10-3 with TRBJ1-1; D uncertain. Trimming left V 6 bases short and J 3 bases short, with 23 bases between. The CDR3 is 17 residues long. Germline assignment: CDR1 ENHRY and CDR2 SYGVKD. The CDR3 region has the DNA TGTGCCATCAGGAGAGAGTTCTCCGGGTCCCGAGACACTGAAGCTTTCTTT. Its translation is CAIRREFSGSRDTEAFF.

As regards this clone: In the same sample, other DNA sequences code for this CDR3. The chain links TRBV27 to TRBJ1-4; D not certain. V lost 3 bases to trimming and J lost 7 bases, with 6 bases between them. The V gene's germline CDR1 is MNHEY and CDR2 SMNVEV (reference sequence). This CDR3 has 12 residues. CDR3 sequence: CASSFSGEKLFF. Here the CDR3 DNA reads TGTGCCAGCAGTTTCAGTGGTGAAAAACTGTTTTTT.

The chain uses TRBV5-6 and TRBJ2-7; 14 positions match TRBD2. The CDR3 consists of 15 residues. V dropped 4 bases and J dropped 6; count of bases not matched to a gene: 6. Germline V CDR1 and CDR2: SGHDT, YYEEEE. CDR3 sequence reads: CASSQGLAGVFEQYF. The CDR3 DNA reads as TGTGCCAGCAGCCAGGGACTAGCGGGAGTCTTCGAGCAGTACTTC.

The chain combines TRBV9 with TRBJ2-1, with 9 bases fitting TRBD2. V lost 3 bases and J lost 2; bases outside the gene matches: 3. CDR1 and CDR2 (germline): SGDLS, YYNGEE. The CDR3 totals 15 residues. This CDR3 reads CASSAGGGAYNEQFF. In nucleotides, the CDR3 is TGTGCCAGCAGCGCCGGCGGGGGGGCCTACAATGAGCAGTTCTTC.

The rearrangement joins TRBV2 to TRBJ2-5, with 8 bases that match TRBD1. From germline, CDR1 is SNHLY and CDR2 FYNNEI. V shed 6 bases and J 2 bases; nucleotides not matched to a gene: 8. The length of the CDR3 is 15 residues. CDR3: CASSQDRVAQETQYF. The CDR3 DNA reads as TGTGCCAGCAGCCAGGACAGGGTCGCACAAGAGACCCAGTACTTC.